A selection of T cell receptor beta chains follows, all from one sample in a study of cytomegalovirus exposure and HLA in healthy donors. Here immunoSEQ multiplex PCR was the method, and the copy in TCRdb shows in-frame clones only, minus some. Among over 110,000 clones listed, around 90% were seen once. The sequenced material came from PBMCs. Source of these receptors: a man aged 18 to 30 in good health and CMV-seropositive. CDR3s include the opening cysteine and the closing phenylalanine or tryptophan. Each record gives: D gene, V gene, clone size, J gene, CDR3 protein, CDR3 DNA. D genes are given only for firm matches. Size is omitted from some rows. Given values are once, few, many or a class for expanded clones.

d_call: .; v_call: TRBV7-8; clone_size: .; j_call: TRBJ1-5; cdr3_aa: CASSLRSLNSNQPQHF; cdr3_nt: TGTGCCAGCAGCTTACGGTCTCTGAACAGCAATCAGCCCCAGCATTTT
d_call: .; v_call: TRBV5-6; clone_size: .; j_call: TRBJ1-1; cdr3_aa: CASSLVGQITEAFF; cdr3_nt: TGTGCCAGCAGCTTGGTGGGACAAATCACTGAAGCTTTCTTT
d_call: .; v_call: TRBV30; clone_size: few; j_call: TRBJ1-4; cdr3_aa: CAWTLKTGSNEKLFF; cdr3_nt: TGTGCCTGGACCCTCAAGACAGGAAGTAATGAAAAACTGTTTTTT
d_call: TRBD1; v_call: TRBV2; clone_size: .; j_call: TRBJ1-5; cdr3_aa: CASSANRGGNQPQHF; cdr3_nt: TGTGCCAGCAGCGCTAACAGGGGGGGCAATCAGCCCCAGCATTTT
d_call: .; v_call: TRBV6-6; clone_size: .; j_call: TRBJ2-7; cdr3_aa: CASTTGRGRSPEQYF; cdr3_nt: TGTGCCAGCACCACAGGCAGGGGCCGGAGCCCCGAGCAGTACTTC
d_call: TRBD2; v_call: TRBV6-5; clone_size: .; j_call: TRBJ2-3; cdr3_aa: CASRSGRGATDTQYF; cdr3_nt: TGTGCCAGCAGATCGGGGCGGGGGGCCACAGATACGCAGTATTTT
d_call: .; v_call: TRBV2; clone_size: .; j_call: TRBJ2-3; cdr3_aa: CASSDRGAYTDTQYF; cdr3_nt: TGTGCCAGCAGTGATCGGGGGGCTTACACAGATACGCAGTATTTT
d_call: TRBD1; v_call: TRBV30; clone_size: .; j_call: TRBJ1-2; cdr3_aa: CAWGTGTGGGYTF; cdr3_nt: TGTGCCTGGGGGACCGGGACAGGGGGAGGCTACACCTTC
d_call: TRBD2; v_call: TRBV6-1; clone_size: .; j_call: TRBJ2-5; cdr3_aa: CASSPSGGWETQYF; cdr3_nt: TGTGCCAGCAGTCCTAGCGGGGGGTGGGAGACCCAGTACTTC
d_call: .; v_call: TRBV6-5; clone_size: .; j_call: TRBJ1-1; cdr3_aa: CASSLWADTEAFF; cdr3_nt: TGTGCCAGCAGTCTTTGGGCAGACACTGAAGCTTTCTTT
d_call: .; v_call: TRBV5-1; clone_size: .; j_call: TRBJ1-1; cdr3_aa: CASSLDGGVGTEAFF; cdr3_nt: TGCGCCAGCAGCTTGGATGGGGGGGTAGGCACTGAAGCTTTCTTT
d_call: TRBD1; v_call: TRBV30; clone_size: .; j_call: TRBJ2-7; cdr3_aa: CAWSAGQGQRQYF; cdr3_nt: TGTGCCTGGAGTGCGGGACAGGGCCAGCGGCAGTACTTC
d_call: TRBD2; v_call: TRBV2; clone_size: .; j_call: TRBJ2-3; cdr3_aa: CASSAGLGTDTQYF; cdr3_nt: TGTGCCAGCAGTGCGGGACTAGGCACAGATACGCAGTATTTT
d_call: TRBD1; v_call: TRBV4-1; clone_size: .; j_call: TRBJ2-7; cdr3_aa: CASSRPPGQGSYEQYF; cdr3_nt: TGCGCCAGCAGCCGACCGCCGGGACAGGGGTCCTACGAGCAGTACTTC
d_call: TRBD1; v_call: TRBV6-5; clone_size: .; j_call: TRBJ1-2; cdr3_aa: CANQERTGVLYGYTF; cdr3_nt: TGTGCCAACCAGGAGCGGACAGGAGTCCTCTATGGCTACACCTTC
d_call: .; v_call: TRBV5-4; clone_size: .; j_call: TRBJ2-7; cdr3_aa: CASSTGSAEQYF; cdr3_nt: TGTGCCAGCAGCACAGGGTCCGCCGAGCAGTACTTC
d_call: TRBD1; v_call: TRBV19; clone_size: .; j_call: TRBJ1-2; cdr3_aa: CASSIPEGQGNYGYTF; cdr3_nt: TGTGCCAGTAGTATTCCCGAGGGACAGGGGAACTATGGCTACACCTTC
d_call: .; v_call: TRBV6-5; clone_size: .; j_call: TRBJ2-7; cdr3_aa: CASSTQGYEQYF; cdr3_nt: TGTGCCAGCAGTACACAGGGTTACGAGCAGTACTTC
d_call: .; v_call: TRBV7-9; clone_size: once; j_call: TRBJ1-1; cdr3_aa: CASSRRTENTEAFF; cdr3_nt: TGTGCCAGCAGCCGCCGGACAGAAAACACTGAAGCTTTCTTT
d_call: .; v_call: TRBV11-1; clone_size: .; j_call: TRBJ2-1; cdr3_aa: CASRRSPVSYNEQFF; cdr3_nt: TGTGCCAGCAGACGGTCTCCGGTTTCCTACAATGAGCAGTTCTTC
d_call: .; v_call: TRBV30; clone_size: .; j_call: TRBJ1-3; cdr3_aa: CACVSGTYVSGNTIYF; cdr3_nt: TGTGCCTGTGTATCCGGGACTTATGTCTCTGGAAACACCATATATTTT
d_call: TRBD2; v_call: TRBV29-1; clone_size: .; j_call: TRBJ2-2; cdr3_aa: CSVGLAVNTGELFF; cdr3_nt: TGCAGCGTTGGGCTAGCGGTGAACACCGGGGAGCTGTTTTTT
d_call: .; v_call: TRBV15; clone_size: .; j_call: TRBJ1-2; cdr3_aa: CATSREEGDGYTF; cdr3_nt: TGTGCCACCAGCAGAGAAGAGGGGGACGGCTACACCTTC
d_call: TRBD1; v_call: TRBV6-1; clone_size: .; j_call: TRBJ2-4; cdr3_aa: CASRATGPKGNIQYF; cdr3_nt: TGTGCCAGCAGGGCGACAGGGCCTAAGGGAAACATTCAGTACTTC
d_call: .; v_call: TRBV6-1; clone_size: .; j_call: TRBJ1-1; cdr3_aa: CASSGDRRSLMNTEAFF; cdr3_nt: TGTGCCAGCAGTGGTGACAGGCGTTCTCTCATGAACACTGAAGCTTTCTTT
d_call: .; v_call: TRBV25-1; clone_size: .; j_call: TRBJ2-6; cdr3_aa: CASSEGHNGISGANVLTF; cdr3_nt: TGTGCCAGCAGTGAAGGACACAATGGCATCTCTGGGGCCAACGTCCTGACTTTC
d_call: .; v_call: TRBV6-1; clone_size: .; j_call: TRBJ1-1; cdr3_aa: CASMAQEAFF; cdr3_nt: TGTGCCAGCATGGCACAGGAAGCTTTCTTT
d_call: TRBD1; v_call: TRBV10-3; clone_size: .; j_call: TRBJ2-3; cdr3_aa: CAISLNRGSTDTQYF; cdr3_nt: TGTGCCATCAGCCTTAACAGGGGATCTACAGATACGCAGTATTTT
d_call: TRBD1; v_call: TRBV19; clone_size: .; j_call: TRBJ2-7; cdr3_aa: CASSSRTGPYEQYF; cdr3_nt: TGTGCCAGTAGTTCCCGGACAGGCCCCTACGAGCAGTACTTC
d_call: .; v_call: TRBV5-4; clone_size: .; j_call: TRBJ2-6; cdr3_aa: CASSSGHAGANVLTF; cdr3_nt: TGTGCCAGCAGCTCCGGACATGCTGGGGCCAACGTCCTGACTTTC
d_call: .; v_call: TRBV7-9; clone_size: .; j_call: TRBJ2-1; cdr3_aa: CASSLERIGEQFF; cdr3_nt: TGTGCCAGCAGCCTGGAGCGAATCGGTGAGCAGTTCTTC
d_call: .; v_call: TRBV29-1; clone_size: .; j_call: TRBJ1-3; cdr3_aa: CSVGYGNTIYF; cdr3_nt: TGCAGCGTTGGATACGGGAACACCATATATTTT
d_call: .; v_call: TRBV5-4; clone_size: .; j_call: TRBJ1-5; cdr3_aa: CASSLDAGDQPQHF; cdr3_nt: TGTGCCAGCAGCTTGGATGCAGGGGATCAGCCCCAGCATTTT
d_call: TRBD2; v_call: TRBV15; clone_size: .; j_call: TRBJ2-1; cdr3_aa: CATSRGAGGFYNEQFF; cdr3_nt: TGTGCCACCAGCAGAGGTGCGGGAGGGTTCTACAATGAGCAGTTCTTC
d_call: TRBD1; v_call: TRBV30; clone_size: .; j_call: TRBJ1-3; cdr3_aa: CAWTGGSGNTIYF; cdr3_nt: TGTGCCTGGACAGGGGGGTCCGGAAACACCATATATTTT
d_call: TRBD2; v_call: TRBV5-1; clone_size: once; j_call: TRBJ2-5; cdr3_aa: CASSSTGLASETQYF; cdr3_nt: TGCGCCAGCAGCTCTACGGGACTAGCAAGCGAGACCCAGTACTTC
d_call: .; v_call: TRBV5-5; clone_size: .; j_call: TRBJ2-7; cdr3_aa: CASSNNRDSYEQYF; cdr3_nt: TGTGCCAGCAGCAACAACAGGGATTCCTACGAGCAGTACTTC
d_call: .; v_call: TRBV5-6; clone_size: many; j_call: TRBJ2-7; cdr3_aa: CASSLVRGEQYF; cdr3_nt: TGTGCCAGCAGCTTGGTTCGGGGTGAGCAGTACTTC
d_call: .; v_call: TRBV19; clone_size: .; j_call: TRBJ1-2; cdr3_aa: CASNRLTGGYTF; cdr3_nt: TGTGCCAGTAACCGACTAACCGGTGGCTACACCTTC